This T cell receptor (beta chain) came from a study of CD8+ T cells in alopecia areata. RNA was isolated and reverse transcribed to cDNA, the sequencing template. TCRdb's table, derived via immunoSEQ multiplex PCR, lists solely in-frame clones and lacks some. The sample holds about 69,000 clones, approximately 60% seen once. Study outcomes and limitations: When scalp samples are sequenced, resident alphabeta T cells of normal skin are also captured.

Worth noting for this clone: The antigen is unknown.

Losses at the gene ends were 4 bases for V and 9 bases for J; bases not matched to a gene: 8. The germline V gene has CDR1 SSHAT and CDR2 FNYEAQ (reference sequence). This CDR3 comprises 15 residues. The chain employs TRBV7-7 and TRBJ2-1, with 11 nucleotides matching TRBD2. Here the sequenced sample was CD8+ T cells sorted from blood, taken at week 0. This sequence originates from a human donor with alopecia areata. For the CDR3, the DNA is TGTGCCAGCAGCTCGGCTAGCGGGGGGTATAGTGAGCAGTTCTTC. Its translation is CASSSASGGYSEQFF.